These 3 T cell receptor beta chains originate from one sample sequenced in a study of blood T cell repertoires in COVID-19 (dated by TCRdb to 2018 to 2020). The library was made by the immunoSEQ multiplex PCR assay. The table comes from immuneACCESS by way of TCRdb, which keeps in-frame sequences with V and J called. Part of the clones is missing from these tables; in studies checked, under half for an unresolved V gene and the rest for unknown reasons. This sample gives 150,000 to 250,000 clones in total; roughly 77% of them show up just once. The ten top clones hold less than 7% of the sample. The sequencing input was peripheral blood. These receptors were taken from a woman aged 40 to 50 with COVID-19, enrolled during active disease.

The chain carries TRBV29-1 and TRBJ1-2; D remains ambiguous. Germline loops: CDR1 SQVTM, CDR2 ANQGSEA. This CDR3 has 14 amino acids. Trimming removed 0 bases from V and 3 bases from J, with 11 bases in between. For the CDR3, the DNA is TGCAGCGTTGAAGATGAGGGAAGGGACTATGGCTACACCTTC. It yields the protein CSVEDEGRDYGYTF.

This rearrangement joins TRBV7-6 to TRBJ1-6; no firm D call. The V end was cut by 5 bases, the J end by 9 bases, with 11 bases between. This CDR3 region has 13 residues. CDR1 and CDR2 (germline): SGHVS, FNYEAQ. The CDR3 DNA reads as TGTGCCAGCAGCGGCGTCGGGTTTTCACCCCTCCACTTT. It encodes CASSGVGFSPLHF.

The V gene is TRBV5-6, the J gene TRBJ1-3; D is ambiguous. Trimming took off 4 bases at V and 7 bases at J, with 12 bases between the two ends. The CDR3 length is 13 residues. Germline values: CDR1 SGHDT, CDR2 YYEEEE. Here the CDR3 reads CASSPRAGNTIYF. The CDR3 DNA reads as TGTGCCAGCAGCCCTAGGGCGGGGAACACCATATATTTT.